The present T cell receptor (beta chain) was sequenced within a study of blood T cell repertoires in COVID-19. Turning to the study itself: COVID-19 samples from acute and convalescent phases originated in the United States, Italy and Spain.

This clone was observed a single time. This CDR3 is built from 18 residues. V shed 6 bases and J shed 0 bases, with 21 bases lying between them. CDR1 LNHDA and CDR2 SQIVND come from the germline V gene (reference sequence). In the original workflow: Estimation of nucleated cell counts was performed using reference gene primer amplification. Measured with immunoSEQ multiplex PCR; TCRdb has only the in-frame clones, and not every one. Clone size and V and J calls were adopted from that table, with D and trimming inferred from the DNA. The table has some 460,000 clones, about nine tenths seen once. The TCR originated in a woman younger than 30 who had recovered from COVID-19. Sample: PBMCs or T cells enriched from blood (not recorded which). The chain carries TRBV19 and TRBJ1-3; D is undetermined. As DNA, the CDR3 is TGTGCCAGTAGCGACTCCCCTGGGGATCTAGCCTCTGGAAACACCATATATTTT. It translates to CASSDSPGDLASGNTIYF.